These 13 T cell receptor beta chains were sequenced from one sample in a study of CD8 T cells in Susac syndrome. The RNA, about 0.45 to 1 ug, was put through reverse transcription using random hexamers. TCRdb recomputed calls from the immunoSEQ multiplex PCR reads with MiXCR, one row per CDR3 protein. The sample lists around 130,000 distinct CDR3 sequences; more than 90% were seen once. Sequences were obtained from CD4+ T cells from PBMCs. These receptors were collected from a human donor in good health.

The CDR3 bases are TGCAGCGTTAAGGGACAGGCTTACAATGAGCAGTTCTTC. Translated: CSVKGQAYNEQFF. The chain employs TRBV29-1 and TRBJ2-1; 8 nucleotides align to TRBD1. From germline, CDR1 is SQVTM and CDR2 ANQGSEA. There are 13 residues in the CDR3. Losses at the gene ends were 5 bases for V and 4 bases for J; bases not matched to a gene: 4.

The CDR3 nucleotides read TGTGCCAGCAGCGAAAGCGGACAGGGTGTCAATGAGCAGTTCTTC. Protein sequence: CASSESGQGVNEQFF. The chain is built from TRBV5-4 and TRBJ2-1; TRBD1 agrees at 8 bases. This CDR3 is built from 15 residues. The germline CDR1 and CDR2 sequences are SGHNT and YYREEE (reference sequence). J was trimmed by 6 bases and V by 4 bases; bases with no gene match: 9.

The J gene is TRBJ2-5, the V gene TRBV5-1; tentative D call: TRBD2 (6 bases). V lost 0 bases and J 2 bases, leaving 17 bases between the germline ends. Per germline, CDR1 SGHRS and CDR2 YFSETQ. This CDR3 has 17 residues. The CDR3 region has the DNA TGCGCCAGCAGCTTGGCCGGGGGAGGAGGGGCACAAGAGACCCAGTACTTC. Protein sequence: CASSLAGGGGAQETQYF.

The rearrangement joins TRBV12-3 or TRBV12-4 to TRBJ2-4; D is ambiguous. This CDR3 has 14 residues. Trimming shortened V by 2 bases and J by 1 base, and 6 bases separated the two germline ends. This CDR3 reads CASSLWGAKNIQYF. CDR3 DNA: TGTGCCAGCAGTTTATGGGGTGCCAAAAACATTCAGTACTTC.

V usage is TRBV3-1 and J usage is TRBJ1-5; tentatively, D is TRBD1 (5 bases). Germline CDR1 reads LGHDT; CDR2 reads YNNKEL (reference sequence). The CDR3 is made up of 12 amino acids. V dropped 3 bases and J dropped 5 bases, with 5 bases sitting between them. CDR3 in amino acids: CASSHRDQPQHF. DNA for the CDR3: TGTGCCAGCAGCCACAGGGATCAGCCCCAGCATTTT.

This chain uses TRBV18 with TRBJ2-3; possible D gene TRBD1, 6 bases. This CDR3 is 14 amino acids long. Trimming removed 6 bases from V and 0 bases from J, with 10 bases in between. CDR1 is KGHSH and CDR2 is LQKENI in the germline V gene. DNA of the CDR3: TGTGCCAGCTCTACGGACAGTAGCACAGATACGCAGTATTTT. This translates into CASSTDSSTDTQYF. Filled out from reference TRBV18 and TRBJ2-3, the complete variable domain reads NAGVMQNPRHLVRRRGQEARLRCSPMKGHSHVYWYRQLPEEGLKFMVYLQKENIIDESGMPKERFSAEFPKEGPSILRIQQVVRGDSAAYFCASSTDSSTDTQYFGPGTRLTVL.

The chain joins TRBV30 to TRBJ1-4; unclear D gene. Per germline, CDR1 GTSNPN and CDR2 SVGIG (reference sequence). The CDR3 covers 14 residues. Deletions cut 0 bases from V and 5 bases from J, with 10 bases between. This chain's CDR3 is CAWSVSPSNEKLFF. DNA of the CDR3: TGTGCCTGGAGTGTCTCGCCCTCGAATGAAAAACTGTTTTTT.

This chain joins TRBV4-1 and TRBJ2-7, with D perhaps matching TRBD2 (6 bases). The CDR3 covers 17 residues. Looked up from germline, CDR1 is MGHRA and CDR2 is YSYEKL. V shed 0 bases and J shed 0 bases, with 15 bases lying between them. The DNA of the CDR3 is TGCGCCAGCAGCCAAGATCCGCGGGTCGGGAGCTCCTACGAGCAGTACTTC. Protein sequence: CASSQDPRVGSSYEQYF.

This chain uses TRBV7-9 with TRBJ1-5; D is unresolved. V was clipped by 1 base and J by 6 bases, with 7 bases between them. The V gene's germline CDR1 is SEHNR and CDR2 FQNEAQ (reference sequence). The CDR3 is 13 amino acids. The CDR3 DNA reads TGTGCCAGCAGCTTAGAAGGTCTTCAGCCCCAGCATTTT. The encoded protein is CASSLEGLQPQHF. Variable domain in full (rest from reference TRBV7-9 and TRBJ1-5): DTGVSQNPRHKITKRGQNVTFRCDPISEHNRLYWYRQTLGQGPEFLTYFQNEAQLEKSRLLSDRFSAERPKGSFSTLEIQRTEQGDSAMYLCASSLEGLQPQHFGDGTRLSIL.

The CDR3 is CSASGDSYEQYF. DNA for the CDR3: TGCAGTGCTAGCGGGGATTCCTACGAGCAGTACTTC. This chain uses TRBV20-1 with TRBJ2-7, with a tentative D call TRBD2 (5 bases). This CDR3 spans 12 amino acids. CDR1 is DFQATT, CDR2 SNEGSKA, per germline (reference sequence). V was shortened by 3 bases and J by 1 base, with 7 bases between the two germline ends.

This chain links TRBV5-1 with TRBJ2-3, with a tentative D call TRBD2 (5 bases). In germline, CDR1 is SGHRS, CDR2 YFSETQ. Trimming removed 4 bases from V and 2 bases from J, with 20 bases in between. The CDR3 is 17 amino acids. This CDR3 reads CASSSLKVARSTDTQYF. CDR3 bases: TGCGCCAGCAGCAGCCTGAAAGTAGCGCGATCCACAGATACGCAGTATTTT.

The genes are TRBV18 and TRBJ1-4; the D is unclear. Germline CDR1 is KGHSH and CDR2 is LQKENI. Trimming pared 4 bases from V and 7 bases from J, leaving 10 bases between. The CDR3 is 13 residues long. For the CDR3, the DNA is TGTGCCAGCTCACTATCCATTTCTGAAAAACTGTTTTTT. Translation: CASSLSISEKLFF.

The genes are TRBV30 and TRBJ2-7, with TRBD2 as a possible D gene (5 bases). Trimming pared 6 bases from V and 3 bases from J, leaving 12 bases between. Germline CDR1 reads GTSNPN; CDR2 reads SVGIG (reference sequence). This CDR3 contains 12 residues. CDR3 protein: CACRESGYEQYF. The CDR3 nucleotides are TGTGCCTGCCGGGAAAGCGGCTACGAGCAGTACTTC.